What follows are 22 T cell receptor beta chains derived from one specimen sequenced in a study of blood T cells in healthy people across ages. Using a J-beta primer mix together with a sample-barcoded 5' primer, a second PCR was run for about 6 to 12 cycles. TCRdb re-called the 5' RACE reads through MiXCR, storing one row per CDR3 protein. The table includes about 970,000 distinct CDR3 sequences, 45% to 60% detected once. Sequenced input: blood. Source of these receptors: a woman aged 55-70 years in good health.

This chain uses TRBV4-1 with TRBJ2-7; D may be TRBD1 or TRBD2 (5 bases each). V lost 1 base, J lost 0 bases, and 13 bases lay in between. CDR1 and CDR2 (germline): MGHRA, YSYEKL. The CDR3 totals 16 residues. The DNA for the CDR3 is TGCGCCAGCAGCCAAGGTCCGGGACCCTTCTCCTACGAGCAGTACTTC. Residues: CASSQGPGPFSYEQYF.

The rearrangement links TRBV29-1 to TRBJ2-1, with 10 bases matching TRBD2. CDR3 length equals 14 residues. V shed 2 bases, J shed 8 bases, and the junction held 6 bases outside the gene matches. CDR1 is SQVTM, CDR2 ANQGSEA, per germline. CDR3 amino acids: CSVELAGEGYEQFF. In DNA, the CDR3 is TGCAGCGTTGAACTAGCGGGAGAGGGTTATGAGCAGTTCTTC.

The rearrangement uses TRBV6-6 and TRBJ2-4; no definite D call. The DNA end lines up better with TRBJ2-7; the J call may be wrong. CDR1 and CDR2 (germline): MNHNY, SVGAGI (reference sequence). This CDR3 spans 16 amino acids. CDR3 protein: CASGSMGSQESHEQYF. For the CDR3, the DNA is TGTGCCAGCGGTTCCATGGGGTCCCAAGAGAGCCACGAGCAGTACTTC.

The chain carries TRBV5-1 and TRBJ2-7; D is possibly TRBD2 (6 bases). V was shortened by 1 base and J by 2 bases, with 13 bases between the two germline ends. The CDR3 totals 15 residues. CDR1 SGHRS and CDR2 YFSETQ come from the germline V gene. The CDR3 DNA reads as TGCGCCAGCAGCTTGAACCGGGACTTCGCCTACGAGCAGTACTTC. Its protein product is CASSLNRDFAYEQYF.

This clonotype was recorded only once. This sequence joins TRBV6-6 and TRBJ2-1; the match to TRBD1 covers 7 bases. The CDR3 runs to 15 residues. Germline CDR1 and CDR2: MNHNY and SVGAGI (reference sequence). V lost 5 bases, J lost 8 bases, and 12 bases stayed unmatched. The CDR3 sequence: CASSPGQALGDEQFF. The CDR3 DNA is TGTGCCAGCAGTCCTGGACAGGCGCTAGGGGATGAGCAGTTCTTC.

The chain joins TRBV28 to TRBJ2-7; D tentatively reads TRBD1 or TRBD2 (5 bases each). The CDR3 is 14 residues long. With 6 bases removed from V and 0 bases from J, the gap between germline ends came to 12 bases. Germline V gene data show CDR1 as MDHEN and CDR2 as SYDVKM. This CDR3 reads CASRLTAVSYEQYF. The CDR3 nucleotides are TGTGCCAGCAGATTGACAGCGGTCTCCTACGAGCAGTACTTC.

The V call is TRBV20-1, the J call TRBJ2-1; D gene uncertain. The CDR3 has 13 amino acids. CDR1 is DFQATT, CDR2 SNEGSKA, per germline (reference sequence). Trimming pared 4 bases from V and 6 bases from J, leaving 13 bases between. The CDR3 loop is CSAMVLNGNEQFF. As DNA, the CDR3 is TGCAGTGCTATGGTGCTCAATGGCAATGAGCAGTTCTTC.

Written as DNA, the CDR3 is TGTGCCAGCAGCCAAGATGGGCTAGCGGAGAACATTCAGTACTTC. Its translation is CASSQDGLAENIQYF. V and J are TRBV4-2 and TRBJ2-4, with 7 bases aligning to TRBD2. The CDR3 is 15 amino acids. The germline V gene encodes CDR1 LGHNA and CDR2 YNFKEQ. The J segment lost 7 bases and the V segment lost 0 bases, leaving 6 bases of the junction unmatched.

CDR3 in DNA: TGTGCCAGCAGTTTCCGTCACAGGGTGGACACCGGGGAGCTGTTTTTT. Translated: CASSFRHRVDTGELFF. V gene TRBV6-5 combines with J gene TRBJ2-2; TRBD1 might be the D (6 bases). Germline V gene data show CDR1 as MNHEY and CDR2 as SVGAGI. Trimming shortened V by 4 bases and J by 3 bases, and 15 bases separated the two germline ends. CDR3 length: 16 residues.

This clonotype was seen only a few times. The CDR3 coding sequence is TGCGCCAGCAGCCAAGAGGGCAGGCCATCCGGACTAGCGTTCGTCCTGACTTTC. It encodes CASSQEGRPSGLAFVLTF. The V call is TRBV4-1, the J call TRBJ2-6, with 9 bases aligning to TRBD2. The J segment lost 12 bases and the V segment lost 0 bases, leaving 15 bases of the junction unmatched. The CDR3 runs 18 residues. Germline V CDR1 and CDR2: MGHRA, YSYEKL.

This clonotype was found a few times. This chain connects TRBV25-1 to TRBJ2-5, with D tentatively TRBD1 or TRBD2 (6 bases each). Germline CDR1 MGHDK, CDR2 SYGVNS. The CDR3 length is 15 residues. V lost 4 bases, J lost 4 bases, and 16 bases lay in between. The CDR3 reads CASSGWGATRETQYF. The DNA for the CDR3 is TGTGCCAGCAGTGGTTGGGGGGCGACGCGAGAGACCCAGTACTTC.

This clonotype was observed once. The chain employs TRBV28 and TRBJ2-7; possibly TRBD2 for D (5 bases). The CDR3 consists of 16 residues. Germline-derived CDR1 and CDR2 are MDHEN and SYDVKM. V shed 7 bases and J shed 0 bases, with 19 bases lying between them. DNA of the CDR3: TGTGCCAGCAAAGTTCCGAGCGGCAATTACTCCTACGAGCAGTACTTC. As protein: CASKVPSGNYSYEQYF.

This clonotype was detected only once. V gene TRBV28 combines with J gene TRBJ1-4; TRBD1 agrees at 9 bases. CDR1 and CDR2 from the germline V gene are MDHEN and SYDVKM. V gave up 6 bases and J gave up 8 bases; unmatched junction bases: 4. This CDR3 has 13 amino acids. The CDR3 protein is CASRTGGEEKLFF. The CDR3 DNA is TGTGCCAGCAGGACAGGGGGGGAGGAAAAACTGTTTTTT.

The chain uses TRBV5-1 and TRBJ2-7; the D gene is possibly TRBD1 (5 bases). This CDR3 contains 13 residues. Germline V gene sequence: CDR1 SGHRS, CDR2 YFSETQ. V gave up 7 bases and J gave up 0 bases, with 11 bases separating them. The CDR3 here is CASFDSSSYEQYF. CDR3 nucleotides: TGCGCCAGCTTTGACAGTTCCTCCTACGAGCAGTACTTC.

This clonotype was picked up a small number of times. This chain uses TRBV20-1 with TRBJ2-5; tentative D call: TRBD2 (5 bases). CDR3 length: 13 amino acids. Germline loops: CDR1 DFQATT, CDR2 SNEGSKA (reference sequence). Trimming stripped 8 bases from V and 1 base from J, with 14 bases between. CDR3 sequence: CSSTAGLQETQYF. For the CDR3, the DNA is TGCAGTTCTACCGCGGGCCTCCAAGAGACCCAGTACTTC.

The chain recombines TRBV7-2 with TRBJ2-5; 11 bases line up with TRBD1. Near its end, the DNA agrees better with TRBJ2-7, so the J call may be wrong. This CDR3 contains 16 residues. Germline-derived CDR1 and CDR2 are SGHTA and FQGNSA. DNA for the CDR3: TGTGCCAGCAGCTTAGCAGGACAGGGGGCTCCCCACGAGCAGTACTTC. As protein: CASSLAGQGAPHEQYF.

J is TRBJ2-4 and V is TRBV20-1, with unresolved D. Trimming left V 2 bases short and J 5 bases short, with 10 bases between. Looked up from germline, CDR1 is DFQATT and CDR2 is SNEGSKA (reference sequence). This CDR3 comprises 13 residues. The CDR3 region is CSARFGPENIQYF. CDR3 nucleotide sequence: TGCAGTGCTAGATTTGGGCCCGAAAACATTCAGTACTTC.

This clonotype came up once. J is TRBJ2-3 and V is TRBV7-2; TRBD2 matches at 7 bases. Germline V gene sequence: CDR1 SGHTA, CDR2 FQGNSA. CDR3 length: 15 amino acids. V was pared by 5 bases and J by 2 bases, with 7 bases of the junction left unmatched. CDR3 nucleotides: TGTGCCAGCAGCACTCGGACTAGTGTCACAGATACGCAGTATTTT. This sequence encodes CASSTRTSVTDTQYF.

As to this clonotype: At one boundary the junction diverges from the germline segment, which might be a read error. The chain carries TRBV12-3 or TRBV12-4 and TRBJ2-7; 7 bases are a match to TRBD2. The CDR3 is 14 residues long. CDR3 bases: TGTGCCAGCAGTCTAGCGGAACGCTTTTACGAGCAGTACTTC. Protein: CASSLAERFYEQYF.

V usage is TRBV28 and J usage is TRBJ1-1, with D uncertain. Germline V lookup: CDR1 MDHEN, CDR2 SYDVKM. Trimming took off 4 bases at V and 3 bases at J, with 6 bases between the two ends. The CDR3 runs to 12 residues. The CDR3 DNA follows: TGTGCCAGCAGTTCTGGGGACACTGAAGCTTTCTTT. Translated, it gives CASSSGDTEAFF.

The genes are TRBV5-1 and TRBJ2-7; perhaps TRBD2 as D (7 bases). The CDR3 totals 15 residues. Germline V gene lookup returns CDR1 SGHRS and CDR2 YFSETQ. The germline V and J ends were trimmed by 2 bases and 0 bases, with 12 bases remaining between them. CDR3 nucleotide sequence: TGCGCCAGCAGCTTTGGGGGGGGGCTCTCCTACGAGCAGTACTTC. This translates into CASSFGGGLSYEQYF.

The gene calls are TRBV7-9 and TRBJ2-3; TRBD2 is a possible D gene (6 bases). Trimming cost V 5 bases and J 2 bases, with 14 bases left between them. The CDR3 totals 15 residues. Germline values: CDR1 SEHNR, CDR2 FQNEAQ (reference sequence). The CDR3 is CASSPREAITDTQYF. The CDR3 coding sequence is TGTGCCAGCAGCCCCAGGGAGGCCATCACAGATACGCAGTATTTT.